A single sample gave rise to the 2 T cell receptor beta chains below, sequenced in a study of CXCR3-negative and CXCR3-positive naive CD8 T cells. These receptors lack a known antigen. Study results and caveats: Naive cells with CXCR3 showed TRB CDR3s that were more hydrophobic than those in CXCR3-negative naive cells.

UMI-labeled 5' RACE TRB cDNA libraries were prepared from the cells. TCRdb re-called the 5' RACE reads; one entry per CDR3 protein, DNA not given. There are tens of thousands of distinct CDR3 sequences in the sample, with approximately 0.82% held by the top ten. The sample comprised naive CXCR3+ CD8+ T cells from blood. Documented subset: CD45RO-CCR7+CD27+CD95- naive CD8+ T cells expressing CXCR3 (TNR3+). These receptors came from a human donor in good health. Some clones in this sample may be carry-over from other donors' samples.

CDR3 in amino acids: CASSRGGYLGAFF. The chain links TRBV6-2 or TRBV6-3 to TRBJ1-1. From germline, CDR1 is MNHEY and CDR2 SVGEGT. The CDR3 consists of 13 residues.

The genes are TRBV6-5 and TRBJ2-2; there is no DNA to check the TCRdb D call of TRBD1. CDR1 is MNHEY, CDR2 SVGAGI, per germline. The CDR3 contains 17 residues. CDR3 loop: CASSYSKGGGGTGELFF.